The 9 T cell receptor beta chains reported below all come from one sample, sequenced in a study of T-cell memory formation after mild COVID-19. TCRdb used MiXCR to reprocess the 5' RACE reads, holding one entry per CDR3 protein. The sample shows 200,000 to 250,000 distinct CDR3 sequences, roughly 15% of them seen only once. The specimen was PBMCs or a T cell subset sorted from them (not recorded which). These receptors were taken from a man between 18 and 35 years old who had mild COVID-19 (a few samples of this study predate the infection). Cell type and time point are not known.

This clonotype occurred a few times. This chain's CDR3 is CAWRMGGWSEQYF. The CDR3 bases are TGTGCCTGGAGGATGGGGGGCTGGAGCGAGCAGTACTTC. The gene calls are TRBV30 and TRBJ2-7; either TRBD1 or TRBD2 may supply D (6 bases each). Germline-derived CDR1 and CDR2 are GTSNPN and SVGIG (reference sequence). Between the trimmed V and J ends, which lost 3 bases and 6 bases, there was a span of 15 bases. The CDR3 is made up of 13 amino acids.

This clonotype was seen a handful of times. The rearrangement joins TRBV20-1 to TRBJ2-1; D is possibly TRBD2 (7 bases). CDR1 is DFQATT, CDR2 SNEGSKA, per germline (reference sequence). The ends were cut back, 0 bases at V and 0 bases at J, with 12 bases in the middle. The CDR3 loop spans 16 amino acids. For the CDR3, the DNA is TGCAGTGCTAGAGAGGCGGGGGCGAGCTCCTACAATGAGCAGTTCTTC. Translated, it gives CSAREAGASSYNEQFF.

This clonotype occurred a few times. The chain couples TRBV6-2 or TRBV6-3 to TRBJ2-7, with TRBD2 matching 12 bases. There are 19 residues in the CDR3. Trimming removed 5 bases from V and 7 bases from J; junction bases left unmatched: 21. Germline assignment: CDR1 MNHEY and CDR2 SVGEGT. The CDR3 loop reads CASSPTSGGILRGGLEQYF. CDR3 nucleotides: TGTGCCAGCAGTCCAACTAGCGGGGGGATCCTCCGCGGAGGACTGGAGCAGTACTTC.

The gene calls are TRBV12-3 or TRBV12-4 and TRBJ2-5; 12 bases fit TRBD2. The CDR3 length is 16 residues. The trim removed 1 base at V and 4 bases at J, leaving 4 bases unmatched. The DNA for the CDR3 is TGTGCCAGCAGTTTAGGACTAGCGGGGGTAGGAGAGACCCAGTACTTC. It translates to CASSLGLAGVGETQYF.

The chain combines TRBV20-1 with TRBJ2-2, with a weak D call TRBD1 (5 bases). V lost 5 bases to trimming and J lost 4 bases, with 14 bases between them. CDR1 and CDR2 from the germline V gene are DFQATT and SNEGSKA (reference sequence). The CDR3 runs 14 residues. The CDR3 sequence: CSASDRQSTGELFF. The CDR3 DNA reads TGCAGTGCTTCGGATAGACAGTCCACCGGGGAGCTGTTTTTT.

V gene TRBV7-2 combines with J gene TRBJ1-5; D perhaps matches TRBD1 (5 bases). The CDR3 loop spans 14 amino acids. V gave up 4 bases and J gave up 6 bases, with 13 bases separating them. Per germline, CDR1 SGHTA and CDR2 FQGNSA. The CDR3 spells CASSSQGGFQPQHF. CDR3 coding DNA: TGTGCCAGCAGCTCCCAGGGAGGATTTCAGCCCCAGCATTTT.

This chain uses TRBV24-1 with TRBJ1-2; tentatively, D is TRBD1 (5 bases). The V end lost 5 bases, the J end lost 6 bases, and 12 bases lay between the germline ends. Germline CDR1 and CDR2: KGHDR and SFDVKD. The CDR3 extends over 13 amino acids. CDR3 sequence reads: CATSGGRVDGYTF. For the CDR3, the DNA is TGTGCCACCAGTGGGGGCAGGGTGGATGGCTACACCTTC.

The chain combines TRBV10-3 with TRBJ1-6, with 10 bases matching TRBD1. V dropped 6 bases and J dropped 6; count of bases not matched to a gene: 11. CDR1 ENHRY and CDR2 SYGVKD come from the germline V gene. The CDR3 runs to 17 residues. In nucleotides, the CDR3 is TGTGCCATCAGATCCGGGACAGGGGTTAGCCGTAATTCACCCCTCCACTTT. This gives the protein CAIRSGTGVSRNSPLHF.

This clonotype has more than one count but fewer than ten. The DNA of the CDR3 is TGTGCCAGCACCCTCGACGGGAACACTGAAGCTTTCTTT. Amino acid sequence: CASTLDGNTEAFF. The chain employs TRBV2 and TRBJ1-1; D uncertain. The CDR3 extends over 13 amino acids. Germline V CDR1 and CDR2: SNHLY, FYNNEI. The V end was cut by 7 bases, the J end by 1 base, with 10 bases between. Full variable domain (missing parts from reference TRBV2 and TRBJ1-1): EPEVTQTPSHQVTQMGQEVILRCVPISNHLYFYWYRQILGQKVEFLVSFYNNEISEKSEIFDDQFSVERPDGSNFTLKIRSTKLEDSAMYFCASTLDGNTEAFFGQGTRLTVV.